This TCR beta chain is from a study of blood T cell repertoires in COVID-19 (dated by TCRdb to between 2020 and 2021). About the investigation overall: Samples from collaborators originated in the United States, Italy and Spain and spanned both the acute and convalescent phases of COVID-19. The material from the prospective study consisted of cDNA or gDNA derived from T cells, B-cell-depleted T cells, or PBMCs. Deeply sampled blood TCRbeta repertoires from subjects exposed to, actively infected with, or recovered from COVID-19 were included in the dataset. A freely available public database, intended as a resource for researchers studying the immune response to SARS-CoV-2, is where the repertoires were released. The samples were drawn from the first 160 participants of the ongoing ImmuneRACE study and from 1,254 subjects provided by 6 global collaborators. A de-identified subject ID, COVID-19 status, age in years and sex were almost always included in the sample metadata. Where available, HLA class I and class II types were taken from metadata supplied by the sample provider and were not determined by assay-based typing.

Reading from cysteine to phenylalanine, the CDR3 counts 12 amino acids. Just CDR3 DNA is preserved here, 36 bases in frame from base 1. V is cut by 3 bases and J by 6 bases, and the space between the germline ends is 6 bases. CDR1 and CDR2, per the germline V gene (reference sequence), are LNHDA and SQIVND. In the case of this clone: Its antigen has not been determined. Nothing much larger sits one base from this clone, and base qualities are not available.

TCRbeta CDR3 regions were amplified from genomic DNA using the immunoSEQ Assay, a bias-controlled multiplex PCR. On the study's bioinformatics: The number of nucleated cells in each sample was estimated by amplification of reference gene primers within the assay. To quantify the absolute abundance of each unique TCRbeta CDR3 rearrangement, sequence reads were collapsed and filtered. Productive Simpson clonality was computed per sample as the square root of Simpson's diversity index over productive rearrangements. In its TCRdb copy, this immuneACCESS table keeps in-frame sequences only and misses some clones. Where compared with another copy, unresolved V genes explain less than half of these, and the others have no known cause. Clone size and the V and J calls come from that table; the DNA yielded D and trimming. The sample table records around 110,000 clones; 70% to 90% of these occur just once. The ten largest clonotypes hold 5.5% to 8% of the sample.

Each collaborating institution followed its own protocols to collect whole blood in K2EDTA tubes. For TCRbeta analysis, collaborator samples were shipped as frozen whole blood, as isolated PBMCs, or as DNA extracted from either sample type. Findings and caveats that apply to the study as a whole: The amount of clinical and demographic metadata varied by source and participant and was provided uncurated.

In this chain, TRBV19 is recombined with TRBJ2-1; too little of a D gene remains to name it. The clonotype was recovered from a man aged 50-60 years with active or convalescent COVID-19. The sample consisted of peripheral blood. The CDR3 corresponds to CASSITGNEQFF. The DNA sequence is TGTGCCAGTAGTATCACCGGCAATGAGCAGTTCTTC.